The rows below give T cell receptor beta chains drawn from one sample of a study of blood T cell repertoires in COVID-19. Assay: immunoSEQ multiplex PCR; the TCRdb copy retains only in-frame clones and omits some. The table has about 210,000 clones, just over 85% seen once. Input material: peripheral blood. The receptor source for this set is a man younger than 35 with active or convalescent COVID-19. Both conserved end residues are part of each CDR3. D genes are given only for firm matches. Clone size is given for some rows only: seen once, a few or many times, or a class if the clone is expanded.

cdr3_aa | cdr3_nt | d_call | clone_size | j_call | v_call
CASSQDGPSGTSGKSTDTQYF | TGTGCCAGCAGCCAAGATGGCCCCTCCGGGACTAGCGGGAAAAGCACAGATACGCAGTATTTT | TRBD2 | NA | TRBJ2-3 | TRBV4-2
CASSIWDSLNQPQHF | TGTGCCAGTAGTATCTGGGACAGTCTTAATCAGCCCCAGCATTTT | TRBD1 | once | TRBJ1-5 | TRBV19
CASSLSPGNQPQHF | TGTGCCAGCAGCTTATCTCCCGGCAATCAGCCCCAGCATTTT | NA | once | TRBJ1-5 | TRBV7-2
CASSLTENQPQHF | TGCGCCAGCAGCTTGACAGAAAATCAGCCCCAGCATTTT | NA | NA | TRBJ1-5 | TRBV5-1
CASSLTGSTDTQYF | TGTGCCAGCTCGCTGACAGGTAGCACAGATACGCAGTATTTT | NA | NA | TRBJ2-3 | TRBV18
CASSEFGGGVGLYNEQFF | TGCGCCAGCAGTGAATTTGGAGGGGGGGTGGGTCTCTACAATGAGCAGTTCTTC | NA | NA | TRBJ2-1 | TRBV10-2
CASSLLGGSTEAFF | TGTGCCAGCAGCTTACTGGGGGGAAGCACTGAAGCTTTCTTT | NA | NA | TRBJ1-1 | TRBV11-1
CASSSGGPVADF | TGTGCCAGCAGCTCTGGAGGCCCAGTCGCGGACTTC | NA | NA | TRBJ2-4 | TRBV11-2
CASSGPRERIFSGNTIYF | TGTGCCAGTAGTGGCCCTCGGGAGCGAATCTTCTCTGGAAACACCATATATTTT | NA | few | TRBJ1-3 | TRBV19
CASSLLVGPGGGAKTYEQYF | TGTGCCAGCAGTCTCCTAGTAGGGCCCGGTGGGGGCGCTAAAACCTACGAGCAGTACTTC | NA | NA | TRBJ2-7 | TRBV27
CASSLGTGPYEQYF | TGTGCCAGCAGTTTAGGGACAGGGCCCTACGAGCAGTACTTC | TRBD1 | NA | TRBJ2-7 | TRBV28
CASSQDPNSPLHF | TGTGCCAGCAGCCAAGATCCGAATTCACCCCTCCACTTT | NA | NA | TRBJ1-6 | TRBV3-1/TRBV3-2
CASSGTAYNEQFF | TGTGCCAGCAGCGGGACAGCTTACAATGAGCAGTTCTTC | TRBD1 | NA | TRBJ2-1 | TRBV7-8
CASSLEGRGEQFF | TGCGCCAGCAGCTTGGAGGGTAGGGGTGAGCAGTTCTTC | NA | NA | TRBJ2-1 | TRBV5-1
CASSEWFEDSNQPQHF | TGTGCCAGCAGTGAATGGTTCGAGGATAGCAATCAGCCCCAGCATTTT | NA | few | TRBJ1-5 | TRBV25-1
CASSQSPPDRSNQPQHF | TGCGCCAGCAGTCAGTCCCCACCGGACAGAAGCAATCAGCCCCAGCATTTT | NA | NA | TRBJ1-5 | TRBV23-1
CASSQDRLAGEDTQYF | TGCGCCAGCAGCCAAGATAGGCTAGCGGGAGAAGATACGCAGTATTTT | TRBD2 | NA | TRBJ2-3 | TRBV4-1
CASTLSGGIENEQFF | TGTGCCAGCACTCTCTCCGGCGGGATCGAAAATGAGCAGTTCTTC | NA | once | TRBJ2-1 | TRBV7-3
CASSLEQGADEQFF | TGCGCCAGCAGCTTAGAACAGGGGGCGGATGAGCAGTTCTTC | TRBD1 | NA | TRBJ2-1 | TRBV5-1
CASSETSGTDTQYF | TGTGCCAGCAGCGAGACTAGCGGGACAGATACGCAGTATTTT | TRBD2 | few | TRBJ2-3 | TRBV9
CASSGPDSHSNQPQHF | TGTGCCAGCAGCGGACCGGACAGCCATAGCAATCAGCCCCAGCATTTT | NA | NA | TRBJ1-5 | TRBV7-2
CASSLETGWRQPQHF | TGTGCCAGCAGCCTTGAGACAGGGTGGAGGCAGCCCCAGCATTTT | TRBD1 | NA | TRBJ1-5 | TRBV7-8
CASSEEGTPTTEAFF | TGTGCCAGCAGTGAAGAGGGGACACCCACCACTGAAGCTTTCTTT | NA | NA | TRBJ1-1 | TRBV6-1
CASSQVASGDTQYF | TGTGCCAGCAGCCAAGTAGCCTCCGGGGATACGCAGTATTTT | NA | NA | TRBJ2-3 | TRBV4-2
CASRQGSEETQYF | TGTGCCAGCAGGCAGGGGTCTGAAGAGACCCAGTACTTC | NA | NA | TRBJ2-5 | TRBV2
CASSQRQDRTGELFF | TGTGCCAGCAGCCAACGACAGGATAGAACCGGGGAGCTGTTTTTT | NA | NA | TRBJ2-2 | TRBV3-1/TRBV3-2
CASSERTGESQPQHF | TGTGCCAGCAGTGAACGGACAGGGGAAAGTCAGCCCCAGCATTTT | TRBD1 | NA | TRBJ1-5 | TRBV2
CASGGQAGANVLTF | TGTGCCAGCGGAGGTCAAGCTGGGGCCAACGTCCTGACTTTC | NA | NA | TRBJ2-6 | TRBV2
CASSQVGLVGRYEQYF | TGTGCCAGCAGCCAAGTTGGACTAGTGGGGAGGTACGAGCAGTACTTC | TRBD2 | NA | TRBJ2-7 | TRBV3-1/TRBV3-2
CASSQDRGTSDMYQETQYF | TGTGCCAGCAGCCAAGATAGGGGGACTAGCGATATGTACCAAGAGACCCAGTACTTC | TRBD2 | NA | TRBJ2-5 | TRBV3-1/TRBV3-2
CASSSGSGRVSEQFF | TGTGCCAGCAGTTCGGGCAGCGGGAGGGTATCTGAGCAGTTCTTC | TRBD2 | NA | TRBJ2-1 | TRBV6-2/TRBV6-3
CASSSTGGWANVLTF | TGTGCCAGCAGCTCCACAGGGGGCTGGGCCAACGTCCTGACTTTC | TRBD1 | NA | TRBJ2-6 | TRBV7-6